These 15 T cell receptor beta chains originate from one sample sequenced in a study of T-cell memory formation after mild COVID-19. One entry per CDR3 protein, called by TCRdb with MiXCR from the 5' RACE reads. The sample has just over 150,000 distinct CDR3 sequences, about 28% seen once. The sample consisted of PBMCs or a T cell subset sorted from them (not recorded which). These receptors all stem from an adult woman who had mild COVID-19 (a few samples of this study predate the infection). Cell type and time point are not known.

The chain's CDR3 is CASSQVAGGRYNEQFF. The CDR3, as DNA: TGCGCCAGCAGCCAAGTAGCGGGAGGGAGGTACAATGAGCAGTTCTTC. The V and J genes are TRBV4-3 and TRBJ2-1; 11 bases match TRBD2. The CDR3 has 16 amino acids. The V segment lost 1 base and the J segment 4 bases; nucleotides outside the gene matches: 3. Germline V gene data show CDR1 as LGHNA and CDR2 as YSLEER.

The sample holds one count of this clonotype. The rearrangement links TRBV27 to TRBJ1-5; D gene uncertain. CDR3 size: 13 residues. Trimming cost V 3 bases and J 3 bases, with 6 bases left between them. Germline values: CDR1 MNHEY, CDR2 SMNVEV (reference sequence). The CDR3 coding sequence is TGTGCCAGCAGTTTCGGGGTCAATCAGCCCCAGCATTTT. Protein: CASSFGVNQPQHF.

This clonotype was counted a few times. As DNA, the CDR3 is TGTGCCAGCAGCAAAGAGGATGGCGGGGGGCGTGCTTCTAATGAAAAACTGTTTTTT. This codes for CASSKEDGGGRASNEKLFF. The chain couples TRBV21-1 to TRBJ1-4; TRBD1 is taken as the D call from the table, unchecked against the DNA. TRBV21-1 is a pseudogene locus. The CDR3 loop spans 19 amino acids.

The genes are TRBV5-4 and TRBJ2-3; 10 nucleotides align to TRBD2. Germline CDR1 SGHNT, CDR2 YYREEE (reference sequence). The CDR3 extends over 15 amino acids. Losses at the gene ends were 1 base for V and 5 bases for J; bases not matched to a gene: 4. The CDR3, as DNA: TGTGCCAGCAGCTTGAAAGCGGGGGGGCAAGATACGCAGTATTTT. As protein: CASSLKAGGQDTQYF.

This clonotype has more than one count but fewer than ten. This rearrangement joins TRBV7-9 to TRBJ1-1; the D is unclear. Germline lookup yields CDR1 SEHNR and CDR2 FQNEAQ (reference sequence). The V gene lost 0 bases and the J gene lost 3 bases, with 14 bases spanning the gap. This CDR3 comprises 16 residues. The CDR3 protein is CASSLAPIARDTEAFF. As DNA, the CDR3 is TGTGCCAGCAGCTTAGCCCCGATAGCGAGAGACACTGAAGCTTTCTTT. Combining the CDR3 with reference TRBV7-9 and TRBJ1-1 gives the whole variable domain DTGVSQNPRHKITKRGQNVTFRCDPISEHNRLYWYRQTLGQGPEFLTYFQNEAQLEKSRLLSDRFSAERPKGSFSTLEIQRTEQGDSAMYLCASSLAPIARDTEAFFGQGTRLTVV.

The sample holds a few counts of this clonotype. This sequence joins TRBV4-1 and TRBJ2-1, with D possibly TRBD2 on 6 matching bases. Trimming left V 0 bases short and J 8 bases short, with 14 bases between. Germline CDR1 MGHRA, CDR2 YSYEKL. This CDR3 has 15 amino acids. CDR3 DNA sequence: TGCGCCAGCAGCCAAGAGGTTGGTGGAGGGTATGAGCAGTTCTTC. This sequence encodes CASSQEVGGGYEQFF.

The chain links TRBV4-1 to TRBJ2-1; D not certain. V was shortened by 3 bases and J by 10 bases, with 13 bases between the two germline ends. In germline, CDR1 is MGHRA, CDR2 YSYEKL. This CDR3 is 13 amino acids long. The CDR3 loop is CASSHNGLEEQFF. The CDR3, as DNA: TGCGCCAGCAGCCACAACGGGCTGGAGGAGCAGTTCTTC.

The CDR3 nucleotides are TGTGCCAGCAGGGATAAGGGGGCCATGAACACTGAAGCTTTCTTT. Translated: CASRDKGAMNTEAFF. The chain has TRBV12-3 or TRBV12-4 and TRBJ1-1; 7 nucleotides match TRBD1. V shed 6 bases, J shed 0 bases, and the junction held 7 bases outside the gene matches. There are 15 residues in the CDR3.

The J gene is TRBJ2-1, the V gene TRBV9; D unclear. The CDR3 sequence is 17 residues long. V lost 3 bases and J lost 0, with 16 bases in between. Per germline, CDR1 SGDLS and CDR2 YYNGEE. DNA for the CDR3: TGTGCCAGCAGCGCAACTATCACCCAGAGCTCCTACAATGAGCAGTTCTTC. Encoded protein: CASSATITQSSYNEQFF. Complete variable domain (other parts from reference TRBV9 and TRBJ2-1): DSGVTQTPKHLITATGQRVTLRCSPRSGDLSVYWYQQSLDQGLQFLIQYYNGEERAKGNILERFSAQQFPDLHSELNLSSLELGDSALYFCASSATITQSSYNEQFFGPGTRLTVL.

The J gene is TRBJ2-7, the V gene TRBV6-2 or TRBV6-3, with TRBD1 matching 9 bases. Germline trimming cut 6 bases from V and 3 bases from J; bases unmatched to any gene: 6. CDR1 and CDR2 from the germline V gene are MNHEY and SVGEGT. The CDR3 is made up of 14 amino acids. The CDR3 loop is CASRQNRGLYEQYF. The CDR3 DNA is TGTGCCAGCAGACAGAACAGGGGGCTCTACGAGCAGTACTTC.

This clonotype came up a few times. V gene TRBV20-1 combines with J gene TRBJ2-7; maybe TRBD1 (7 bases). The CDR3 is 15 amino acids. From germline, CDR1 is DFQATT and CDR2 SNEGSKA (reference sequence). The V and J ends lost 6 bases and 3 bases respectively, with 21 bases between them. CDR3 loop: CSAPKAGQKLYEQYF. The CDR3, as DNA: TGCAGTGCCCCGAAGGCGGGACAGAAACTCTACGAGCAGTACTTC.

The chain employs TRBV6-2 or TRBV6-3 and TRBJ2-3; TRBD1 agrees at 9 bases. Germline CDR1 is MNHEY and CDR2 is SVGEGT. Trimming took 2 bases from V and 7 from J; bases not matched to a gene: 10. The CDR3 has 16 amino acids. CDR3 DNA sequence: TGTGCCAGCAGTTACGACGGGACAGGGCTCCCCAATACGCAGTATTTT. Its protein is CASSYDGTGLPNTQYF.

The J gene is TRBJ2-7, the V gene TRBV20-1; D is perhaps TRBD2 (6 bases). V was clipped by 6 bases and J by 1 base, with 16 bases between them. The V gene's germline CDR1 is DFQATT and CDR2 SNEGSKA (reference sequence). The CDR3 consists of 14 residues. The CDR3 loop is CSAREPGSSYEQYF. CDR3 DNA: TGCAGTGCCCGGGAGCCAGGGTCTTCCTACGAGCAGTACTTC.

This chain links TRBV12-3 or TRBV12-4 with TRBJ2-5; 7 bases agree with TRBD2. V trimming: 5 bases; J trimming: 0 bases; junction bases outside the gene matches: 12. The CDR3 consists of 17 residues. The DNA for the CDR3 is TGTGCCAGCAGTCTTAGACGGCTAGCGGCTAACCAAGAGACCCAGTACTTC. Its translation: CASSLRRLAANQETQYF.

The chain combines TRBV11-2 with TRBJ2-2; D remains ambiguous. The germline V and J ends were trimmed by 4 bases and 1 base, with 7 bases remaining between them. Per the germline V gene, CDR1 is SGHAT and CDR2 is FQNNGV. This CDR3 has 14 residues. The CDR3: CASSSLKNTGELFF. For the CDR3, the DNA is TGTGCCAGCAGCTCCCTCAAGAACACCGGGGAGCTGTTTTTT.